This TCR beta chain was found in a study of cytotoxic CD8 clonotypes in ibrutinib-treated CLL. Points from the study as a whole: Ibrutinib response saw clonality rise, and progression saw it return toward baseline. Sampling of sustained-remission and progressing patients occurred at differing times.

On this clone itself: The target antigen is unknown.

The planned depth of sequencing spanned 1 in 200,000 to 1 in 1 million T cells. Clones were read by immunoSEQ multiplex PCR, and TCRdb kept only the in-frame ones, dropping some. The profile shows about 22,000 clones, approximately 72% of them singletons. Germline CDR1 reads KGHSH; CDR2 reads LQKENI. V lost 1 base, J lost 2 bases, and 12 bases lay in between. The CDR3 runs 16 residues. This TCR was sampled from a human donor with chronic lymphocytic leukemia. Sequences were derived from PBMCs, sampled before ibrutinib treatment. The rearrangement links TRBV18 to TRBJ1-3; D is unclear. In nucleotides, the CDR3 is TGTGCCAGCTCACCACAAGAAGGGATTCCTGGAAACACCATATATTTT. It specifies CASSPQEGIPGNTIYF.